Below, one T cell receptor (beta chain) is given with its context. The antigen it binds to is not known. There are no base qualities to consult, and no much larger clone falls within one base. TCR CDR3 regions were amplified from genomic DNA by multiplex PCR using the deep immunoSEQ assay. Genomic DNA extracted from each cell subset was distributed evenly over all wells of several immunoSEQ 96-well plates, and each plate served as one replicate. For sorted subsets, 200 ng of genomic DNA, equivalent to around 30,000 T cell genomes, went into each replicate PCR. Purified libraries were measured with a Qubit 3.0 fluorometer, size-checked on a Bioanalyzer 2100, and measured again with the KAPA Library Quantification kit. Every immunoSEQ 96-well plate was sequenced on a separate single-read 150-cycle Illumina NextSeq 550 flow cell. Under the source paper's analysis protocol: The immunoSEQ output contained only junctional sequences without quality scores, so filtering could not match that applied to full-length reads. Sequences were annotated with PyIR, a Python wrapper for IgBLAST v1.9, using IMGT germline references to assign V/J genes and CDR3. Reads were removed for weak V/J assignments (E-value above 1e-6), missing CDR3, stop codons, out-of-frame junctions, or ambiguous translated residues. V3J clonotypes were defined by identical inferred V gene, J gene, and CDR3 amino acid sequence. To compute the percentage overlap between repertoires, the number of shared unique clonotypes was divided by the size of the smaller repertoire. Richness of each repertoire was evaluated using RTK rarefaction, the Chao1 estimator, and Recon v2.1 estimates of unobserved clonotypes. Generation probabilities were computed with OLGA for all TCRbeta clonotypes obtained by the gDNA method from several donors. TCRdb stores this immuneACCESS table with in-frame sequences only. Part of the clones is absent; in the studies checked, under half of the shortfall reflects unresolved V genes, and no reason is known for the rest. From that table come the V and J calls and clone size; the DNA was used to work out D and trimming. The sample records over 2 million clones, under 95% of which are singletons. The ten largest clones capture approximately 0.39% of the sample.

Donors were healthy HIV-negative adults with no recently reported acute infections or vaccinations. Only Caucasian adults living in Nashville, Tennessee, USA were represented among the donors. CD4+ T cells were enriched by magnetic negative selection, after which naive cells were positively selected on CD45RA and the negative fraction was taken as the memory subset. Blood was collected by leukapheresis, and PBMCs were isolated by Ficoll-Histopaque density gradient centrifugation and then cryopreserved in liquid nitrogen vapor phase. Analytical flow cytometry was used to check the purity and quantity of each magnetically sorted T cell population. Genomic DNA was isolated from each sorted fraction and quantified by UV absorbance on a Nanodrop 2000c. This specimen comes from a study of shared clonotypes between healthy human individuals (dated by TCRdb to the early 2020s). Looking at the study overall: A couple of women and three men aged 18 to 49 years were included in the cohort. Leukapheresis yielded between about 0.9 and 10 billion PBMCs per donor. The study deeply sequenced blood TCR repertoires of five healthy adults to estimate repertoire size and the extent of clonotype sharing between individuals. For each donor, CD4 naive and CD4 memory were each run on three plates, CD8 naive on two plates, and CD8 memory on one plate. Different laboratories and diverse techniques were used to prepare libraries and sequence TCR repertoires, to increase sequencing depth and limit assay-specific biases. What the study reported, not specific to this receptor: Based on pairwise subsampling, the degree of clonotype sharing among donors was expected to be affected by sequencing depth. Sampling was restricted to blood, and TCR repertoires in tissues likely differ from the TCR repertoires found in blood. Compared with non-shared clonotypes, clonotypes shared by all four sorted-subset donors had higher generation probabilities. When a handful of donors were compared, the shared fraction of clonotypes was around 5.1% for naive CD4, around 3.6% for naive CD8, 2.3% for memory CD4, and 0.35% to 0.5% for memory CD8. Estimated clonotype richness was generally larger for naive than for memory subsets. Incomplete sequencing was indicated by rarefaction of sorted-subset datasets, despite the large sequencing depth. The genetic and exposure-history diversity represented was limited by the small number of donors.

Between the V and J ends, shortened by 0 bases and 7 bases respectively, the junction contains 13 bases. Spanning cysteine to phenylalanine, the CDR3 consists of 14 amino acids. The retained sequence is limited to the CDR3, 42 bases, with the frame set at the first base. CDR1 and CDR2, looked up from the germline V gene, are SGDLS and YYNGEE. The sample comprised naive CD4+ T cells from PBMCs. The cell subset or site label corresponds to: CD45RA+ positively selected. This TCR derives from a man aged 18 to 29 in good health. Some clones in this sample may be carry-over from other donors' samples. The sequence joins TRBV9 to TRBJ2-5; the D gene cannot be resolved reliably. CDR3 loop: CASSVVASRGTQYF. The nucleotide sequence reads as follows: TGTGCCAGCAGCGTAGTCGCCTCACGCGGGACCCAGTACTTC.